The clone carrying this TCR beta chain was picked up a small number of times. These data come from a study of control samples from healthy donors and cancer patients. Using immunoSEQ multiplex PCR, the repertoire was profiled, and TCRdb retains in-frame clones only, with some absent. The sample lists 25,000 to 30,000 clones, approximately 90% occurring once. V dropped 4 bases and J dropped 5 bases, with 12 bases sitting between them. Germline lookup yields CDR1 MDHEN and CDR2 SYDVKM. This CDR3 is built from 14 residues. This sequence was found in a woman in her thirties or forties with lung cancer. The gene calls are TRBV28 and TRBJ1-5; no clear D. Material for sequencing was PBMCs. The chain's CDR3 is CASSYRARDQPQHF. The CDR3 region has the DNA TGTGCCAGCAGTTATAGGGCCCGGGATCAGCCCCAGCATTTT.